Listed below are T cell receptor beta chains from one sample, sequenced in a study of persistence of HIV-infected CD4 T cells. Assay used: immunoSEQ multiplex PCR; TCRdb lists only in-frame clones, some missing. The sample contains about 27,000 clones, about 74% of which appear only once. Their cognate antigens are unknown. Specimen: CD4+ T cells sorted from PBMCs after roughly 18-hour stimulation, collected from a patient who received antiretroviral therapy. These TCRs come from an adult man with HIV who was CMV-seropositive. CDR3s include the opening cysteine and the closing phenylalanine or tryptophan. A D gene is named only where the DNA matches it firmly. Size values are once, few and many counts, or a class for expanded clones, and some rows have none.

14,-,TRBJ2-1,-,TRBV5-1,TGCGCCAGCAGCTTGGGACTAGCCTACAATGAGCAGTTCTTC,CASSLGLAYNEQFF
15,few,TRBJ2-1,-,TRBV4-1,TGCGCCAGCAGCCAAGTTCTGACACTGTACAATGAGCAGTTCTTC,CASSQVLTLYNEQFF
15,few,TRBJ2-1,-,TRBV7-2,TGTGCCAGCAGCTTAGCGGTAGGGGCGGGCAATGAGCAGTTCTTC,CASSLAVGAGNEQFF
12,-,TRBJ2-2,-,TRBV3-1/TRBV3-2,TGTGCCAGCGGGACCGTGGCCAGGGAGCTGTTTTTT,CASGTVARELFF
17,-,TRBJ1-5,-,TRBV28,TGTGCCAGCAGTTCCCCTGAAGGGCGCAGGGATAGTCAGCCCCAGCATTTT,CASSSPEGRRDSQPQHF
12,-,TRBJ2-7,-,TRBV6-1,TGTGCCAGCAGTGATGATTTGGGGCGACAGTACTTC,CASSDDLGRQYF
16,-,TRBJ1-2,-,TRBV10-1,TGCGCCAGCAGTGACGGAATTCCACCCTCGTTCTATGGCTACACCTTC,CASSDGIPPSFYGYTF
14,few,TRBJ1-1,-,TRBV27,TGTGCCAGCAGTCCTGGACAGAGGAACACTGAAGCTTTCTTT,CASSPGQRNTEAFF
14,-,TRBJ2-5,-,TRBV14,TGTGCCAGCAGCCCTCAGGTGATCCAAGAGACCCAGTACTTC,CASSPQVIQETQYF
13,-,TRBJ1-1,-,TRBV11-3,TGTGCCAGCAGCCGGACAGCGAACACTGAAGCTTTCTTT,CASSRTANTEAFF
16,-,TRBJ1-1,-,TRBV7-9,TGTGCCAGCAGCCTAGTGATGGGGCAGGGGAGTGCTGAAGCTTTCTTT,CASSLVMGQGSAEAFF
13,-,TRBJ2-2,-,TRBV18,TGTGCCAGCTCACCATCCCTTGCGGGGGAGCTGTTTTTT,CASSPSLAGELFF
13,-,TRBJ1-4,-,TRBV19,TGTGCCAGTGGACAGTTCCATACGGAAAAACTGTTTTTT,CASGQFHTEKLFF
13,-,TRBJ2-1,-,TRBV29-1,TGCAGCGTTGTATTGAGCACAGACAATGAGCAGTTCTTC,CSVVLSTDNEQFF
13,-,TRBJ1-3,-,TRBV11-2,TGTGCCAGCAGCTCACTCCGGGGGGACACCATATATTTT,CASSSLRGDTIYF
13,-,TRBJ1-5,TRBD1,TRBV28,TGTGCCAGCAGGCAGGGGGGCACCGGGCCCCAGCATTTT,CASRQGGTGPQHF
13,-,TRBJ2-5,-,TRBV7-3,TGTGCCAGCAGCCCCCTAGGGGTAGAGACCCAGTACTTC,CASSPLGVETQYF